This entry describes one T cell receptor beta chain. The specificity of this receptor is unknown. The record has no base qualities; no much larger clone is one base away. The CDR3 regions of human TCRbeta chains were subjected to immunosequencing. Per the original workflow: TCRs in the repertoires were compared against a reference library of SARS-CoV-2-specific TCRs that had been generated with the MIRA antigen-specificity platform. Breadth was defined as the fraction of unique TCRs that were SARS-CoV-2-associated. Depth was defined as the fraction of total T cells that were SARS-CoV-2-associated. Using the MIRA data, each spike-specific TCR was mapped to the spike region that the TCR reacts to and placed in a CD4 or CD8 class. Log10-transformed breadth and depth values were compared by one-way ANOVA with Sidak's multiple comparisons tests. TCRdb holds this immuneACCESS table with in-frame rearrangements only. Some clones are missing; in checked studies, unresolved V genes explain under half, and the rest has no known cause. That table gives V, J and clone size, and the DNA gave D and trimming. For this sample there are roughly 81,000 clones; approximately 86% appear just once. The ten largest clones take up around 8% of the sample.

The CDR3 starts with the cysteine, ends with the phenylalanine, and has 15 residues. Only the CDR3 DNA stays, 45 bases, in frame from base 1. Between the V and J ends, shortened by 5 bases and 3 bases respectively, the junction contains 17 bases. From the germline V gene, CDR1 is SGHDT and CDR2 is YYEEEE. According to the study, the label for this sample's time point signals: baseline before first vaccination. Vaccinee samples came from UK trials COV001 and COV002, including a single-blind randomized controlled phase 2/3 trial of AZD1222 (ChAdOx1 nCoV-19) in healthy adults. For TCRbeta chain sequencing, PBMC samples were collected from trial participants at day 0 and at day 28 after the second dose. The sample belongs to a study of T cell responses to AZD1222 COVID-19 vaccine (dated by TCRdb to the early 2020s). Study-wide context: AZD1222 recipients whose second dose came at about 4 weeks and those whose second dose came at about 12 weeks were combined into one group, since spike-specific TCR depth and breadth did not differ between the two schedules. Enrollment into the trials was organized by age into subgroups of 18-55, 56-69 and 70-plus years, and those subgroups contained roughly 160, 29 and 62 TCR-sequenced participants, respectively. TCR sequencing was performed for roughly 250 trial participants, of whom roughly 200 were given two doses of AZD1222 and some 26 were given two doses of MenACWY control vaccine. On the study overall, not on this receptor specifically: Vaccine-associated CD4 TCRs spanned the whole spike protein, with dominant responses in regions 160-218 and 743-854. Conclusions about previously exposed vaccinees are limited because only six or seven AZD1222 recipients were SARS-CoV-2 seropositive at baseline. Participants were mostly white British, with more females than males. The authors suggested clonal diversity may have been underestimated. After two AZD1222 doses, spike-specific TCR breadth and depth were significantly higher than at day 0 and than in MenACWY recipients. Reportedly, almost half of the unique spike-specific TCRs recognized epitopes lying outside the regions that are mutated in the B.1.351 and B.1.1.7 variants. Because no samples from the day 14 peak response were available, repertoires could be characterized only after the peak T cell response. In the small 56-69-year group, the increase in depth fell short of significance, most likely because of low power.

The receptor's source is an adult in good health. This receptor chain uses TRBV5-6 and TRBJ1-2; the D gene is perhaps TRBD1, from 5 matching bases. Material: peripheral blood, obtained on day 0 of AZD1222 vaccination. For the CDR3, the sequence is CASSTGIGDYYGYTF. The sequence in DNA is TGTGCCAGCAGTACGGGGATTGGGGACTACTATGGCTACACCTTC.